These 14 T cell receptor beta chains were sequenced from one sample in a study of CD8+ T cells in alopecia areata. The treatment here: oral pan-JAK inhibitor, 5-10 mg twice daily. Investigators isolated RNA and reverse transcribed it into cDNA to act as the sequencing template. TCRdb's table, derived via immunoSEQ multiplex PCR, lists solely in-frame clones and lacks some. The sample records under 200,000 clones, less than 70% being singletons. Sequencing used CD4+ T cells sorted from blood, obtained at week 24, from a patient treated with tofacitinib. The origin of the receptors is a human donor with alopecia areata.

The CDR3 here is CASSLDRGIRGYTF. The DNA of the CDR3 is TGTGCCAGCAGCTTAGACAGGGGCATTAGGGGCTACACCTTC. V is TRBV7-2 and J is TRBJ1-2; 7 nucleotides agree with TRBD1. The V and J ends lost 1 base and 8 bases, in that order; junction bases with no gene match: 7. CDR3 length: 14 residues. Looked up from germline, CDR1 is SGHTA and CDR2 is FQGNSA.

The V call is TRBV14, the J call TRBJ1-6; D perhaps matches TRBD1 (6 bases). Germline V gene data show CDR1 as SGHDN and CDR2 as FVKESK. The CDR3 loop spans 16 amino acids. V lost 4 bases to trimming and J lost 7 bases, with 17 bases between them. CDR3 in DNA: TGTGCCAGCAGCCGAGGCAGTCGGACAGAGAATTCACCCCTCCACTTT. Residues: CASSRGSRTENSPLHF. The full variable domain, in which reference TRBV14 and TRBJ1-6 provide the parts outside the CDR3, is EAGVTQFPSHSVIEKGQTVTLRCDPISGHDNLYWYRRVMGKEIKFLLHFVKESKQDESGMPNNRFLAERTGGTYSTLKVQPAELEDSGVYFCASSRGSRTENSPLHFGNGTRLTVT.

This clone was observed a handful of times. The V call is TRBV10-3, the J call TRBJ1-2; tentatively, D is TRBD1 (6 bases). The CDR3 is 13 residues long. CDR1 and CDR2 (germline): ENHRY, SYGVKD. Trimming left V 10 bases short and J 7 bases short, with 19 bases between. DNA of the CDR3: TGTGCCACCCAGGTCTCAGGGGATAGTGGCTACACCTTC. Protein: CATQVSGDSGYTF.

This clone occurred a few times. The chain uses TRBV14 and TRBJ2-4; 8 nucleotides match TRBD1. CDR1 and CDR2 (germline): SGHDN, FVKESK. Trimming at V came to 3 bases and at J to 8 bases, leaving 3 bases not matched to a gene. The CDR3 has 13 residues. The CDR3 nucleotides are TGTGCCAGCAGCCAGGACAGGGCTCACATTCAGTACTTC. As protein: CASSQDRAHIQYF.

The gene calls are TRBV30 and TRBJ1-2; perhaps TRBD1 as D (6 bases). Per the germline V gene, CDR1 is GTSNPN and CDR2 is SVGIG (reference sequence). The CDR3 spans 16 residues. Trimming removed 5 bases from V and 1 base from J, with 20 bases in between. The CDR3 loop reads CAWDTNPWTVNYGYTF. CDR3 nucleotide sequence: TGTGCCTGGGATACCAACCCGTGGACAGTTAACTATGGCTACACCTTC.

The CDR3, as DNA: TGTGCCAGCAGTTACTCGAGTCAAAACACTGAAGCTTTCTTT. It specifies CASSYSSQNTEAFF. The chain uses TRBV6-5 and TRBJ1-1; D is undetermined. Trimming took off 0 bases at V and 2 bases at J, with 7 bases between the two ends. Germline assignment: CDR1 MNHEY and CDR2 SVGAGI. The CDR3 covers 14 residues.

Remarks on this clone: Distinct nucleotide sequences in the sample also encode this CDR3. V is TRBV19 and J is TRBJ1-5; D might be TRBD1 (5 bases). This CDR3 has 13 amino acids. Germline V gene data show CDR1 as LNHDA and CDR2 as SQIVND (reference sequence). The V end was cut by 10 bases, the J end by 5 bases, with 15 bases between. CDR3: CATDRDGYQPQHF. In nucleotides, the CDR3 is TGTGCCACGGACCGGGACGGCTATCAGCCCCAGCATTTT.

V usage is TRBV5-1 and J usage is TRBJ1-6; unclear D gene. The CDR3 runs 15 residues. The germline V gene has CDR1 SGHRS and CDR2 YFSETQ. V lost 0 bases to trimming and J lost 5 bases, with 9 bases between them. In DNA form, the CDR3 reads TGCGCCAGCAGCTTGGCAGACATGGATAATTCACCCCTCCACTTT. Its protein is CASSLADMDNSPLHF.

In this sample, this clone turned up a few times. The rearrangement links TRBV5-4 to TRBJ2-3, with a tentative D call TRBD2 (7 bases). The CDR3 is 13 amino acids. Per germline, CDR1 SGHNT and CDR2 YYREEE (reference sequence). V lost 7 bases and J 6 bases, leaving 15 bases between the germline ends. The CDR3 reads CASGPGGADTQYF. In DNA form, the CDR3 reads TGTGCCAGCGGACCTGGGGGGGCCGATACGCAGTATTTT.

V and J are TRBV18 and TRBJ2-1, with D perhaps matching TRBD1 or TRBD2 (6 bases each). The CDR3 is made up of 15 amino acids. From germline, CDR1 is KGHSH and CDR2 LQKENI. Trimming took off 0 bases at V and 6 bases at J, with 12 bases between the two ends. The CDR3 DNA follows: TGTGCCAGCTCACCACCGGTAGGGGGGTCCAATGAGCAGTTCTTC. Its protein product is CASSPPVGGSNEQFF.

As concerns this clone: The same CDR3 is also encoded by other DNA sequences in this sample. The J gene is TRBJ1-1, the V gene TRBV29-1; weak D call: TRBD1 (5 bases). The CDR3 loop spans 12 amino acids. Per the germline V gene, CDR1 is SQVTM and CDR2 is ANQGSEA. With 6 bases removed from V and 1 base from J, the gap between germline ends came to 9 bases. This CDR3 is CSVRVGNTEAFF. CDR3 in DNA: TGCAGCGTCAGGGTAGGGAACACTGAAGCTTTCTTT.

V and J are TRBV29-1 and TRBJ1-1; D not resolved. The CDR3 length is 12 residues. Germline CDR1 reads SQVTM; CDR2 reads ANQGSEA. Trimming took off 4 bases at V and 8 bases at J, with 14 bases between the two ends. The CDR3 sequence: CSVVLGPEEAFF. For the CDR3, the DNA is TGCAGCGTTGTTCTCGGGCCAGAGGAAGCTTTCTTT.

This clone was counted a few times. The chain carries TRBV29-1 and TRBJ2-1; TRBD1 matches at 9 bases. This CDR3 has 13 amino acids. V shed 6 bases and J 4 bases; nucleotides not matched to a gene: 4. Germline lookup yields CDR1 SQVTM and CDR2 ANQGSEA. CDR3 region: CSVGGQGYNEQFF. The CDR3 DNA reads TGCAGCGTGGGGGGACAGGGTTACAATGAGCAGTTCTTC.

The chain combines TRBV29-1 with TRBJ1-1; D gene uncertain. V was shortened by 6 bases and J by 8 bases, with 19 bases between the two germline ends. Germline V gene sequence: CDR1 SQVTM, CDR2 ANQGSEA. CDR3 length equals 13 residues. The CDR3 reads CSVDSGSRREAFF. The CDR3 region has the DNA TGCAGCGTAGATTCCGGGTCTAGACGGGAAGCTTTCTTT.